Shown below are 2 T cell receptor beta chains from a single sample sequenced in a study of beta chain features in type 1 diabetes. TCRB transcripts that were expressed got sequenced, as all of the isolated RNA had been reverse transcribed. Assay: immunoSEQ multiplex PCR; the TCRdb copy retains only in-frame clones and omits some. The table has under 900,000 clones, 15% to 20% seen once. Sequenced: naive CD4+ T cells from blood. The receptors stem from a woman between 18 and 30 years old in good health.

Only a few counts were recorded for this clone. The V gene is TRBV5-1, the J gene TRBJ2-1; 7 bases fit TRBD1. The CDR3 runs to 19 residues. Trimming at V came to 1 base and at J to 1 base, leaving 14 bases not matched to a gene. Germline CDR1 reads SGHRS; CDR2 reads YFSETQ. In DNA form, the CDR3 reads TGCGCCAGCAGCTTGAGGAGTCTCAGGGGGTACTCTTCCTACAATGAGCAGTTCTTC. Its protein product is CASSLRSLRGYSSYNEQFF. The variable domain in full, with the rest retrieved from reference TRBV5-1 and TRBJ2-1, is KAGVTQTPRYLIKTRGQQVTLSCSPISGHRSVSWYQQTPGQGLQFLFEYFSETQRNKGNFPGRFSGRQFSNSRSEMNVSTLELGDSALYLCASSLRSLRGYSSYNEQFFGPGTRLTVL.

The rearrangement joins TRBV15 to TRBJ1-1; D may be TRBD1 (6 bases). From germline, CDR1 is LNHNV and CDR2 YYDKDF (reference sequence). V lost 3 bases and J 10 bases, leaving 15 bases between the germline ends. The CDR3 consists of 13 residues. CDR3 residues: CATSRTEQGLAFF. The CDR3 coding sequence is TGTGCCACCAGCAGGACGGAGCAGGGGTTAGCTTTCTTT.